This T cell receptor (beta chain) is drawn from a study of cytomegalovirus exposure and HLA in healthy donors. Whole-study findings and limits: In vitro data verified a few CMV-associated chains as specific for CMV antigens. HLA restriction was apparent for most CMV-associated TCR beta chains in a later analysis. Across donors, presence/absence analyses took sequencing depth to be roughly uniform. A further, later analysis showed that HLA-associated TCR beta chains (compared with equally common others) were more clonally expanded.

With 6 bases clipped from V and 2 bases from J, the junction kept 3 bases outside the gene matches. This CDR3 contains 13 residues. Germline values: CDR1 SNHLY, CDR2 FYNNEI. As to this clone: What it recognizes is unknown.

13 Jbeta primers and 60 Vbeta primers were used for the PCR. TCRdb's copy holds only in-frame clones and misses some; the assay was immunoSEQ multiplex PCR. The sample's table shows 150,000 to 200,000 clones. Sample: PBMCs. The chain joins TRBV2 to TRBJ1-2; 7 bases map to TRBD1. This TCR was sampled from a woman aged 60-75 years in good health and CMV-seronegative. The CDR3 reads CASRPQGNYGYTF. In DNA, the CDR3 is TGTGCCAGCAGGCCACAGGGGAACTATGGCTACACCTTC.